A single sample is the source of the 16 T cell receptor beta chains below, sequenced in a study of T cell responses to AZD1222 COVID-19 vaccine. Produced via immunoSEQ multiplex PCR; TCRdb's table is partial and in-frame only. The table shows 50,000 or so clones, with approximately 91% occurring only once. The sample in question was peripheral blood, obtained 28 days after the second AZD1222 dose. Receptor source: an adult who received the AZD1222 COVID-19 vaccine.

This chain connects TRBV19 to TRBJ2-7; D call uncertain. The CDR3 has 13 amino acids. Germline CDR1 LNHDA, CDR2 SQIVND (reference sequence). Trimming left V 3 bases short and J 1 base short, with 7 bases between. This chain's CDR3 is CASSIGASYEQYF. CDR3 bases: TGTGCCAGTAGTATCGGAGCTTCCTACGAGCAGTACTTC. The full variable domain, with the rest looked up from reference TRBV19 and TRBJ2-7, is DGGITQSPKYLFRKEGQNVTLSCEQNLNHDAMYWYRQDPGQGLRLIYYSQIVNDFQKGDIAEGYSVSREKKESFPLTVTSAQKNPTAFYLCASSIGASYEQYFGPGTRLTVT.

The CDR3: CATKYHEQYF. In nucleotides, the CDR3 is TGTGCCACCAAATATCACGAGCAGTACTTC. The chain links TRBV10-3 to TRBJ2-7; no definite D call. The ends were cut back, 10 bases at V and 5 bases at J, with 9 bases in the middle. From germline, CDR1 is ENHRY and CDR2 SYGVKD. The CDR3 loop spans 10 amino acids.

The chain uses TRBV18 and TRBJ1-1, with D possibly TRBD1 on 5 matching bases. Between the trimmed V and J ends, which lost 3 bases and 1 base, there was a span of 6 bases. Germline values: CDR1 KGHSH, CDR2 LQKENI. The CDR3 covers 13 residues. The CDR3 bases are TGTGCCAGCTCACCCCAGGGGAACACTGAAGCTTTCTTT. Its translation is CASSPQGNTEAFF.

The genes are TRBV5-5 and TRBJ2-7; D ambiguous. Germline V gives CDR1 SGHKS, CDR2 YYEKEE (reference sequence). This CDR3 contains 17 residues. Trimming shortened V by 2 bases and J by 4 bases, and 22 bases separated the two germline ends. The CDR3 DNA reads TGTGCCAGCAGCTTCGAGGCGTGGCGGCTACCCTTTTACGAGCAGTACTTC. Translating it yields CASSFEAWRLPFYEQYF.

The rearrangement uses TRBV19 and TRBJ2-7; tentative D call: TRBD1 (5 bases). Germline values: CDR1 LNHDA, CDR2 SQIVND (reference sequence). V lost 5 bases and J lost 1, with 15 bases in between. The CDR3 is 15 amino acids. CDR3 DNA: TGTGCCAGTAGTCCTGGACATTACCTTTCCTACGAGCAGTACTTC. This gives the protein CASSPGHYLSYEQYF.

The genes are TRBV5-5 and TRBJ2-3, with a weak D call TRBD1 (6 bases). V was shortened by 4 bases and J by 3 bases, with 18 bases between the two germline ends. The germline V gene has CDR1 SGHKS and CDR2 YYEKEE (reference sequence). The CDR3 consists of 16 residues. CDR3 in amino acids: CASSPRVGAGTDTQYF. The CDR3 bases are TGTGCCAGCAGCCCTCGTGTGGGGGCCGGAACAGATACGCAGTATTTT.

This clone came up once. The rearrangement uses TRBV5-4 and TRBJ2-3; the D call may be TRBD1 or TRBD2 (6 bases each). The V end was cut by 5 bases, the J end by 8 bases, with 12 bases between. There are 12 residues in the CDR3. Germline assignment: CDR1 SGHNT and CDR2 YYREEE (reference sequence). The CDR3 region has the DNA TGTGCCAGCAGTTGGGGGGCTGGTACGCAGTATTTT. Protein: CASSWGAGTQYF.

The chain carries TRBV7-6 and TRBJ2-3; 10 bases fit TRBD2. CDR3 length: 17 residues. Germline loops: CDR1 SGHVS, CDR2 FNYEAQ. V lost 2 bases and J lost 3; bases outside the gene matches: 8. CDR3 in amino acids: CASSLRAGGPGTDTQYF. CDR3 DNA: TGTGCCAGCAGCTTACGAGCGGGGGGGCCTGGTACAGATACGCAGTATTTT.

The rearrangement links TRBV12-3 or TRBV12-4 to TRBJ1-3, with D possibly matching TRBD1 (5 bases). Trimming took off 3 bases at V and 5 bases at J, with 8 bases between the two ends. This CDR3 spans 13 amino acids. CDR3 residues: CASSFQGRNTIYF. The CDR3 DNA reads TGTGCCAGCAGTTTTCAGGGAAGAAACACCATATATTTT.

The V and J genes are TRBV19 and TRBJ2-7; perhaps D is TRBD1 or TRBD2 (5 bases each). From germline, CDR1 is LNHDA and CDR2 SQIVND (reference sequence). CDR3 length: 15 amino acids. The germline V and J ends were trimmed by 6 bases and 0 bases, with 15 bases remaining between them. The CDR3 sequence: CASSWGYASSYEQYF. DNA of the CDR3: TGTGCCAGTAGCTGGGGGTACGCCAGCTCCTACGAGCAGTACTTC.

The rearrangement joins TRBV7-9 to TRBJ1-6; 7 bases align to TRBD1. The V and J ends lost 4 bases and 5 bases, in that order; junction bases with no gene match: 2. The CDR3 extends over 14 amino acids. Germline V gene data show CDR1 as SEHNR and CDR2 as FQNEAQ (reference sequence). The CDR3 is CASSSGQDNSPLHF. The CDR3 region has the DNA TGTGCCAGCAGCTCCGGACAGGATAATTCACCCCTCCACTTT.

The chain is built from TRBV7-2 and TRBJ2-4, with D perhaps TRBD2 (6 bases). Trimming took off 2 bases at V and 2 bases at J, with 16 bases between the two ends. The CDR3 runs to 17 residues. Germline V CDR1 and CDR2: SGHTA, FQGNSA. CDR3 in amino acids: CASSLMGGGTSKNIQYF. CDR3 DNA sequence: TGTGCCAGCAGCTTAATGGGCGGAGGGACCTCCAAAAACATTCAGTACTTC.

This chain joins TRBV2 and TRBJ1-4, with 8 nucleotides matching TRBD1. This CDR3 is built from 16 residues. With V trimmed by 9 bases and J by 7 bases, 16 bases remained unmatched. Germline values: CDR1 SNHLY, CDR2 FYNNEI. The CDR3 is CARATIKTGASEKLFF. CDR3 DNA sequence: TGTGCCAGAGCTACAATAAAGACAGGGGCGAGTGAAAAACTGTTTTTT. Drawing the rest from reference TRBV2 and TRBJ1-4, the complete variable domain is EPEVTQTPSHQVTQMGQEVILRCVPISNHLYFYWYRQILGQKVEFLVSFYNNEISEKSEIFDDQFSVERPDGSNFTLKIRSTKLEDSAMYFCARATIKTGASEKLFFGSGTQLSVL.

The gene calls are TRBV28 and TRBJ1-2; 9 positions agree with TRBD1. J lost 8 bases, V lost 5 bases, and 3 bases had no gene match. This CDR3 contains 12 residues. Germline loops: CDR1 MDHEN, CDR2 SYDVKM. CDR3 DNA sequence: TGTGCCAGCAGTACAGGGGGCAGAGGCTACACCTTC. This sequence encodes CASSTGGRGYTF.

The rearrangement joins TRBV27 to TRBJ2-7; 9 bases align to TRBD2. There are 15 residues in the CDR3. Germline values: CDR1 MNHEY, CDR2 SMNVEV (reference sequence). The trim removed 2 bases at V and 0 bases at J, leaving 2 bases unmatched. The chain's CDR3 is CASSLIAGASYEQYF. DNA of the CDR3: TGTGCCAGCAGTTTAATAGCGGGAGCCTCCTACGAGCAGTACTTC.

The chain combines TRBV7-8 with TRBJ1-6; 8 positions agree with TRBD1. The CDR3 has 16 amino acids. Germline V CDR1 and CDR2: SGHVS, FQNEAQ. V gave up 1 base and J gave up 8 bases; unmatched junction bases: 7. The CDR3 DNA reads as TGTGCCAGCAGCTTAGTTCCAGGACAGGGCTATTCACCCCTCCACTTT. Translation: CASSLVPGQGYSPLHF.